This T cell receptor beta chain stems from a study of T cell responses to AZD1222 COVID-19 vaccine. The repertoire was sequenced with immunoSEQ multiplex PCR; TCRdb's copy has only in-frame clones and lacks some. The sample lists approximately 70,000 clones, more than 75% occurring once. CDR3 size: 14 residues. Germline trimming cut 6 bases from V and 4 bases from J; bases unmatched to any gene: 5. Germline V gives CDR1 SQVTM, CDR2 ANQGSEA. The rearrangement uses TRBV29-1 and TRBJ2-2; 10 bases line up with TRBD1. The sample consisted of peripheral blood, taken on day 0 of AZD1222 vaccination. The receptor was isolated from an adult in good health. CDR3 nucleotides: TGCAGCGTCTCTGGGACAGGGGCCACCGGGGAGCTGTTTTTT. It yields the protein CSVSGTGATGELFF.